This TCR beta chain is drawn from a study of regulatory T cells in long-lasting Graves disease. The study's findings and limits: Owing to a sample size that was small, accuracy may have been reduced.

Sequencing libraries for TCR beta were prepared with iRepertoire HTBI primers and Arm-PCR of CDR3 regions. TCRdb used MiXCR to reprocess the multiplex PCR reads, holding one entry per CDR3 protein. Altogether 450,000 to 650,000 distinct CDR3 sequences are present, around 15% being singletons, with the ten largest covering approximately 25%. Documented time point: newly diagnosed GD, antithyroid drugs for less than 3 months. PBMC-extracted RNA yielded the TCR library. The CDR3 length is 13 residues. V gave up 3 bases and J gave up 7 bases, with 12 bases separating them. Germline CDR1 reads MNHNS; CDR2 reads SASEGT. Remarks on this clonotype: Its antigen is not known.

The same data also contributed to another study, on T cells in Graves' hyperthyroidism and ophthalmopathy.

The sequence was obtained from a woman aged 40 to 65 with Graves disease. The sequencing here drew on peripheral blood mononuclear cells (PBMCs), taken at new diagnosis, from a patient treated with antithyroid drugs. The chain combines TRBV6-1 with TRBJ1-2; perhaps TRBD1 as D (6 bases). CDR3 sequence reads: CASSDRTVGGYTF. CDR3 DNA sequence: TGTGCCAGCAGTGATCGGACAGTTGGTGGCTACACCTTC.